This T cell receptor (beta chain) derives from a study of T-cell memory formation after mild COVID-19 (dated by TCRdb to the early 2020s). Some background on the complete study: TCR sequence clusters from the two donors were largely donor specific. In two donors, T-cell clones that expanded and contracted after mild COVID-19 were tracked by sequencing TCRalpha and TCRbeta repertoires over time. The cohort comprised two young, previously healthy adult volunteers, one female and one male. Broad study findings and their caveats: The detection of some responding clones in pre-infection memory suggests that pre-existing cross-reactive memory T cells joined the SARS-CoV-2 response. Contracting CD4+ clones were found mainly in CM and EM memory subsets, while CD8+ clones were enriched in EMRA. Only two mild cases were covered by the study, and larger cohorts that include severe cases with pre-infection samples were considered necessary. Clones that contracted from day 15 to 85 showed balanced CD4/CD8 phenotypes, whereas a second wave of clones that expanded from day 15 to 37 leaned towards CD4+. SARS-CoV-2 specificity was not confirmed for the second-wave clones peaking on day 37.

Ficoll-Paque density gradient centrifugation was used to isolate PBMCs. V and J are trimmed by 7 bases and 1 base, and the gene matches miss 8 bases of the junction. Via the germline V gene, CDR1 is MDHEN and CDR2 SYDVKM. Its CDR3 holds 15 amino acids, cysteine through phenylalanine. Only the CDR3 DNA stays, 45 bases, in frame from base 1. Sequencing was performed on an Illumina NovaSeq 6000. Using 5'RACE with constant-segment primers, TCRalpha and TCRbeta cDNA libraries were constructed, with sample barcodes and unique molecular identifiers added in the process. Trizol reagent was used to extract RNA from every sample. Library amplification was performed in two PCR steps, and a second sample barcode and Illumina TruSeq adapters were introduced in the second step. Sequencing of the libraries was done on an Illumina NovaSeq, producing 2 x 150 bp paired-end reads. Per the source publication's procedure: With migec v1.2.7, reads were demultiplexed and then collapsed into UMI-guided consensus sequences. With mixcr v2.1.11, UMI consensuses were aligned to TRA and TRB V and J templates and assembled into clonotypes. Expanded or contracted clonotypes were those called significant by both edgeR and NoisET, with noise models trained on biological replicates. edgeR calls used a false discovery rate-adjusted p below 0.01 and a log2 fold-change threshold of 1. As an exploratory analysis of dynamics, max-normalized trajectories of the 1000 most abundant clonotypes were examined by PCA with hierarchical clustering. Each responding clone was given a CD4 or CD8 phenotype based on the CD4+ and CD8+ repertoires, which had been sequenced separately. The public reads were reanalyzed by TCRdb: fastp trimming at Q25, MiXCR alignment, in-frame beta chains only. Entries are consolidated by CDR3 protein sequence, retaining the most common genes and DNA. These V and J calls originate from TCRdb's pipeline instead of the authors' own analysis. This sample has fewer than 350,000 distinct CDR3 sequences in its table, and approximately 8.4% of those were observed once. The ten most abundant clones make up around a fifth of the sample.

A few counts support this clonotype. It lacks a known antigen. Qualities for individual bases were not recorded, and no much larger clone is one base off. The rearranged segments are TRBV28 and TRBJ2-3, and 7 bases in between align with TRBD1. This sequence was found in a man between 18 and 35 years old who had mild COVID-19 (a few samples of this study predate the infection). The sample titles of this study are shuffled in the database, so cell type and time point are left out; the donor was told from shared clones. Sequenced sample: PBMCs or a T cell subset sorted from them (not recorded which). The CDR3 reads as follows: CASIWQGVGTDTQYF. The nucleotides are TGTGCCAGCATATGGCAGGGGGTGGGCACAGATACGCAGTATTTT.